This TCR beta chain was profiled in a study of shared clonotypes between healthy human individuals. Study results and limitations: Sequencing depth was predicted to influence how clonotypes are shared among donors. When naive CD4 clonotypes were compared across four donors, 4% to 5.5% were shared.

Per sorted-subset replicate PCR, input was roughly 220 ng DNA, representing tens of thousands of T cell genomes. Original data processing: ImmunoSEQ output lacked quality scores and full-length reads, limiting matched filtering. Libraries were prepared by immunoSEQ multiplex PCR; TCRdb keeps only in-frame clonotypes and omits some of them. That table gives V, J and clone size, and the DNA gave D and trimming. The sample holds approximately 2.5 million clones; under 95% are singletons and the top ten take around 0.37%. As to this clone: As yet, its antigen is unknown.

CDR3 length: 18 residues. Trimming cost V 5 bases and J 0 bases; bases outside gene matches: 9. Germline values: CDR1 MNHEY, CDR2 SMNVEV (reference sequence). The TCR comes from a young man in good health. Some clones in this sample may be carry-over from other donors' samples. The specimen sequenced was naive CD4+ T cells from PBMCs. Subset meaning: CD45RA+ positively selected. The gene calls are TRBV27 and TRBJ1-5, with TRBD1 matching over 11 bases. CDR3: CASSLYGTGGGSNQPQHF. The CDR3 region has the DNA TGTGCCAGCAGTCTATACGGGACAGGGGGAGGTAGCAATCAGCCCCAGCATTTT.